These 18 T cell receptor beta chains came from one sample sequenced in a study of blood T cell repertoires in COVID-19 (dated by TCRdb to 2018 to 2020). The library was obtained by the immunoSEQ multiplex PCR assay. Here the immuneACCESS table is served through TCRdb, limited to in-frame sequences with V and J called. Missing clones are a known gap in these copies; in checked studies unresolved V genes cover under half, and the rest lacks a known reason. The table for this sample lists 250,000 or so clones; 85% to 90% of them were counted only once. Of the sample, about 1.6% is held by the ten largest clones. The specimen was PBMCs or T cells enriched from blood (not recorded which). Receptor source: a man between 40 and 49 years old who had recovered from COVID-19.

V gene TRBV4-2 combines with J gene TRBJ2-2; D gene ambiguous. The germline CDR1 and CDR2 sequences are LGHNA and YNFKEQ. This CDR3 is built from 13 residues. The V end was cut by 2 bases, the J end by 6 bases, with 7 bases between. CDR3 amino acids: CASSQIYSGELFF. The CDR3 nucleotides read TGTGCCAGCAGCCAAATCTATTCCGGGGAGCTGTTTTTT.

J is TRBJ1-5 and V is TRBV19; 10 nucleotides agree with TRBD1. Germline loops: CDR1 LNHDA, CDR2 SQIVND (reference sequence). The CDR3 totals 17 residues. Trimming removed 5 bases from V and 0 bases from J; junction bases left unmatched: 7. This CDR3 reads CASSPGTGAYSNQPQHF. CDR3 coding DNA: TGTGCCAGTAGTCCCGGGACAGGGGCCTATAGCAATCAGCCCCAGCATTTT. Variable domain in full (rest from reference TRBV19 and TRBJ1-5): DGGITQSPKYLFRKEGQNVTLSCEQNLNHDAMYWYRQDPGQGLRLIYYSQIVNDFQKGDIAEGYSVSREKKESFPLTVTSAQKNPTAFYLCASSPGTGAYSNQPQHFGDGTRLSIL.

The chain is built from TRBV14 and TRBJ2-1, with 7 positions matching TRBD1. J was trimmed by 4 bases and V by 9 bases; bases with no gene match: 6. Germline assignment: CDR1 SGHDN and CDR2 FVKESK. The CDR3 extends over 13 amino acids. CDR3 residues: CASRDSFYNEQFF. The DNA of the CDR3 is TGTGCCAGTCGGGACAGCTTTTACAATGAGCAGTTCTTC.

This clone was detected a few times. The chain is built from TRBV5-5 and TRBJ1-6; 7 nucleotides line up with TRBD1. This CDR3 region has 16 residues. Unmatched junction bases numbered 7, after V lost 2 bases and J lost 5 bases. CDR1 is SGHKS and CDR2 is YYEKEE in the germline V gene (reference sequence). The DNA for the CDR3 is TGTGCCAGCAGCTTAGACGGGACAGTTAATAATTCACCCCTCCACTTT. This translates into CASSLDGTVNNSPLHF. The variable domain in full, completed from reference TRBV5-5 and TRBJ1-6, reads DAGVTQSPTHLIKTRGQQVTLRCSPISGHKSVSWYQQVLGQGPQFIFQYYEKEERGRGNFPDRFSARQFPNYSSELNVNALLLGDSALYLCASSLDGTVNNSPLHFGNGTRLTVT.

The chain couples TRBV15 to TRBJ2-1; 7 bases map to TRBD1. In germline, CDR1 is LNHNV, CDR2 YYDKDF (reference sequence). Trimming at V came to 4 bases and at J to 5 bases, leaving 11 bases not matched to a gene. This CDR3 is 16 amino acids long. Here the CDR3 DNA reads TGTGCCACCAGCACTGAGATATGGACAGGACACAATGAGCAGTTCTTC. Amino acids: CATSTEIWTGHNEQFF.

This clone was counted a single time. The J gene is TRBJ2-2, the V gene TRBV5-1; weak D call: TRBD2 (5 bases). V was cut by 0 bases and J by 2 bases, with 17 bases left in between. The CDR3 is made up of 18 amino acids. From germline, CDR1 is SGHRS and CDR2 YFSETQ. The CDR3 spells CASSLDVVGVTNTGELFF. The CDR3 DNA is TGCGCCAGCAGCTTGGATGTAGTCGGGGTTACTAACACCGGGGAGCTGTTTTTT.

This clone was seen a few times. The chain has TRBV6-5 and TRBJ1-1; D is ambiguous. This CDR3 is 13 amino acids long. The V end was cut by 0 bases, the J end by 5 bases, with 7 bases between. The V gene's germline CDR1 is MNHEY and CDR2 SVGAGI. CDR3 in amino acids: CASSYSQWTEAFF. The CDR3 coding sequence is TGTGCCAGCAGTTACTCGCAGTGGACTGAAGCTTTCTTT.

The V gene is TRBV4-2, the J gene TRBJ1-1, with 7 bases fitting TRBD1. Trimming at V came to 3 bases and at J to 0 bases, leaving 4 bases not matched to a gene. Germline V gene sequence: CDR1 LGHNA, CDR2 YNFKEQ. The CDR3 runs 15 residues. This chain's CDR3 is CASSQPGQMNTEAFF. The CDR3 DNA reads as TGTGCCAGCAGCCAGCCGGGACAGATGAACACTGAAGCTTTCTTT.

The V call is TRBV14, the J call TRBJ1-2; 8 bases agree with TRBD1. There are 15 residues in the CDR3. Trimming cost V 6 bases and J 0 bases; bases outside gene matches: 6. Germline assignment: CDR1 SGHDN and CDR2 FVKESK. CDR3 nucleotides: TGTGCCAGCAGTCATTTGACAGGGGCTAACTATGGCTACACCTTC. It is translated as CASSHLTGANYGYTF.

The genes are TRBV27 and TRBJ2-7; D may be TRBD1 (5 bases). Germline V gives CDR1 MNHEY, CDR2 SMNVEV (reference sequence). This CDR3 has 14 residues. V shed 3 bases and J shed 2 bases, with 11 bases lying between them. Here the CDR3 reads CASSFGAEPYEQYF. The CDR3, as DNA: TGTGCCAGCAGTTTTGGGGCGGAGCCCTACGAGCAGTACTTC.

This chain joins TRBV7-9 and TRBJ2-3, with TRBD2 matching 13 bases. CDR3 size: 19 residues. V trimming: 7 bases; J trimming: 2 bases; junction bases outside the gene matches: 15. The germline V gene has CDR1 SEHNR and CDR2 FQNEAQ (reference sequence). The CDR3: CASTPGRLAGGLITDTQYF. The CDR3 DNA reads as TGTGCCAGCACCCCGGGGCGACTAGCGGGGGGCCTGATCACAGATACGCAGTATTTT.

The CDR3 sequence: CASSPFSGGAGEKLFF. The DNA of the CDR3 is TGTGCCAGCAGCCCTTTCTCAGGGGGCGCGGGTGAAAAACTGTTTTTT. The chain links TRBV7-9 to TRBJ1-4, with 8 nucleotides matching TRBD1. Germline V gene lookup returns CDR1 SEHNR and CDR2 FQNEAQ (reference sequence). The CDR3 covers 16 residues. With 5 bases clipped from V and 7 bases from J, the junction kept 12 bases outside the gene matches.

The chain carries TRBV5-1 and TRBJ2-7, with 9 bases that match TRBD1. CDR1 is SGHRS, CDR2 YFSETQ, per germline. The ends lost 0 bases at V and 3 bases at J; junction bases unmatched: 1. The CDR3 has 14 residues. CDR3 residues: CASSLEGQGYEQYF. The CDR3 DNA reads TGCGCCAGCAGCTTGGAGGGACAGGGCTACGAGCAGTACTTC.

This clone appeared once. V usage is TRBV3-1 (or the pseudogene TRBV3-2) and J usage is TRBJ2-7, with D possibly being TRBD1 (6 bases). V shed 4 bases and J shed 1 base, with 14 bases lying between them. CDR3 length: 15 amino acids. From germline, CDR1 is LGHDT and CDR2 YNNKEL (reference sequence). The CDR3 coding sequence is TGTGCCAGCAGCCCCGAACAGGGAAGATCCTACGAGCAGTACTTC. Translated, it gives CASSPEQGRSYEQYF.

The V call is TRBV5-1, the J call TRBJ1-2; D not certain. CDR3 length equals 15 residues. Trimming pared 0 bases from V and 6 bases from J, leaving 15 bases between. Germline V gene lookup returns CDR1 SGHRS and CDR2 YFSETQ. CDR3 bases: TGCGCCAGCAGCTTGGACCCGGGATTAGGTGATGGCTACACCTTC. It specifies CASSLDPGLGDGYTF. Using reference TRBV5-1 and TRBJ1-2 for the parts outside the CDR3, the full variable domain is KAGVTQTPRYLIKTRGQQVTLSCSPISGHRSVSWYQQTPGQGLQFLFEYFSETQRNKGNFPGRFSGRQFSNSRSEMNVSTLELGDSALYLCASSLDPGLGDGYTFGSGTRLTVV.

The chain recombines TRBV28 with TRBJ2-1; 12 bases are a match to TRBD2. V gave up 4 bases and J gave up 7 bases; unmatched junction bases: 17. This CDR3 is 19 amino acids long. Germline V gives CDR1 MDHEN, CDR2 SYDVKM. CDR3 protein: CASSYPGALAGGGGNEQFF. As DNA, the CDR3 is TGTGCCAGCAGTTACCCCGGGGCACTAGCGGGAGGCGGGGGAAATGAGCAGTTCTTC.

CDR3 DNA: TGTGCCAGCAGATCCGGGACTAGCGGCTTTAACACCGGGGAGCTGTTTTTT. Translated, it gives CASRSGTSGFNTGELFF. V and J are TRBV2 and TRBJ2-2, with TRBD2 matching over 11 bases. Germline CDR1 reads SNHLY; CDR2 reads FYNNEI. V trimming: 6 bases; J trimming: 2 bases; junction bases outside the gene matches: 8. The CDR3 sequence is 17 residues long.

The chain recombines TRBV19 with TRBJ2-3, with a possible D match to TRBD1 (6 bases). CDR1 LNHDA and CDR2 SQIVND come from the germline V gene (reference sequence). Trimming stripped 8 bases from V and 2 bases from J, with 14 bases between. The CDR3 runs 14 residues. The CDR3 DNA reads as TGTGCCAGTTCGGTAGGGGGATTCACAGATACGCAGTATTTT. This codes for CASSVGGFTDTQYF.